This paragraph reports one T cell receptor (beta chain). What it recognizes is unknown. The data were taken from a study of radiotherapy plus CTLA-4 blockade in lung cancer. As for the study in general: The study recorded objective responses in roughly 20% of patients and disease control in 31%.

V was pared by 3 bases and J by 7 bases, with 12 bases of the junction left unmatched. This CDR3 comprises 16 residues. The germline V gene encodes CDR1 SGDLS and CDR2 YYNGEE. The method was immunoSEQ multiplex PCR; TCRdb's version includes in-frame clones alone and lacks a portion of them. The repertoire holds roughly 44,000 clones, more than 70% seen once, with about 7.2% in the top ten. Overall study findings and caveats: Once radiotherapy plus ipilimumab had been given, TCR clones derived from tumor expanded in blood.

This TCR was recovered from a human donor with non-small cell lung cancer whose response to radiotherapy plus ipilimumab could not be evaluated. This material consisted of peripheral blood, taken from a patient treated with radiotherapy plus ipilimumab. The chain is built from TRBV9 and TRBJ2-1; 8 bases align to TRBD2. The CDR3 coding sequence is TGTGCCAGCAGCGGGGGTAGCGGGATGCACAAGAATGAGCAGTTCTTC. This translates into CASSGGSGMHKNEQFF.